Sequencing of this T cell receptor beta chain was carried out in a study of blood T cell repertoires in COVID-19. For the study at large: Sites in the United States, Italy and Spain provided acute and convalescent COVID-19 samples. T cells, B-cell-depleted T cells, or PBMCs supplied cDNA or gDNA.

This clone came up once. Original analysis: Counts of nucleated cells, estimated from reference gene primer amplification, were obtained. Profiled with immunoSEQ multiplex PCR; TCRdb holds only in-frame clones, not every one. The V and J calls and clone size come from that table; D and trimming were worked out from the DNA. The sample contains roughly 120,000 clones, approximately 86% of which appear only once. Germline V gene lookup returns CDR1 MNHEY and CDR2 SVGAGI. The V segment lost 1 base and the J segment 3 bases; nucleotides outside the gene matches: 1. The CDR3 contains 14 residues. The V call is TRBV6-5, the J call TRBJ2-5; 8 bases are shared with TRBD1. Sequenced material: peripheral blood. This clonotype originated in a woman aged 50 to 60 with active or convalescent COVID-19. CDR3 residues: CASSYLDREETQYF. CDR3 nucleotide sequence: TGTGCCAGCAGTTACTTGGACAGGGAAGAGACCCAGTACTTC.